This T cell receptor beta chain was observed in a study of Tregs in tolerant kidney transplant recipients. Study findings and constraints: No direct test of biological reproducibility was done here.

A word on this clone: The antigen remains unidentified.

Method: immunoSEQ multiplex PCR; TCRdb's copy keeps in-frame clones and lacks some. The profile covers just under 65,000 clones, with 95% to 98% appearing a single time and around 0.34% taken by the ten largest. Germline loops: CDR1 SGHAT, CDR2 FQNNGV. This CDR3 contains 15 residues. V lost 4 bases and J lost 5, with 15 bases in between. The chain recombines TRBV11-2 with TRBJ2-1, with D perhaps TRBD2 (6 bases). Sequencing used Tregs from blood, obtained before the transplant. This clonotype was sampled from a human donor who received a combined kidney and bone marrow transplant. DNA of the CDR3: TGTGCCAGCAGCTCTGGACTAAACAGAAACAATGAGCAGTTCTTC. This codes for CASSSGLNRNNEQFF.